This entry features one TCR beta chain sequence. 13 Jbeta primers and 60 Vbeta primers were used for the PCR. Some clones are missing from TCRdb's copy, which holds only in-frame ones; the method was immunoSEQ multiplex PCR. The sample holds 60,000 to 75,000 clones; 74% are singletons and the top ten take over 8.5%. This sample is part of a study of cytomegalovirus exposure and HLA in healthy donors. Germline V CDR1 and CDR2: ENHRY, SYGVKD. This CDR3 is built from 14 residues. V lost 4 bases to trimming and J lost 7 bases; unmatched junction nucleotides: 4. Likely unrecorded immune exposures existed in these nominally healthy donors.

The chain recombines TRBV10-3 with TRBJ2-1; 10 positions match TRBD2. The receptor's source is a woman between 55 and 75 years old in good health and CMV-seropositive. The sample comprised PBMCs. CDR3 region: CAISVVAGGNEQFF. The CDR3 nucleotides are TGTGCCATCAGTGTAGTAGCGGGGGGTAATGAGCAGTTCTTC.